The 27 T cell receptor beta chains below come from one sample, sequenced in a study of vaccination and CD4 T cells after COVID-19. No antigens are known for them. Sequence data for DNA of cultured CD4+ T cells were generated by the Oncomine TCR Beta short-read assay. MiXCR, run by TCRdb on the PCR reads, gives a single entry per CDR3 protein. This table holds roughly 20,000 distinct CDR3 sequences, roughly 50% found once. Noted treatment: roughly ten-day PBMC culture with coronavirus spike peptide pools or control peptides (ViraFEST assay). The source material was CD4+ T cells from blood, cultured in vitro. The origin of the receptors is a human donor who had recovered from COVID-19.

This chain joins TRBV28 and TRBJ2-1, with D tentatively TRBD2 (6 bases). Per the germline V gene, CDR1 is MDHEN and CDR2 is SYDVKM. V lost 9 bases to trimming and J lost 0 bases, with 12 bases between them. The CDR3 spans 14 residues. CDR3 coding DNA: TGTGCCAGTCTAGCGCCCGGCTCCTACAATGAGCAGTTCTTC. Translated: CASLAPGSYNEQFF. The full variable domain, rest sourced from reference TRBV28 and TRBJ2-1, is DVKVTQSSRYLVKRTGEKVFLECVQDMDHENMFWYRQDPGLGLRLIYFSYDVKMKEKGDIPEGYSVSREKKERFSLILESASTNQTSMYLCASLAPGSYNEQFFGPGTRLTVL.

V is TRBV27 and J is TRBJ2-2; D may be TRBD2 (6 bases). V lost 5 bases to trimming and J lost 1 base, with 8 bases between them. The CDR3 extends over 14 amino acids. Germline CDR1 and CDR2: MNHEY and SMNVEV (reference sequence). CDR3 nucleotides: TGTGCCAGCAGTCTTAGCGGGAACACCGGGGAGCTGTTTTTT. Amino acids: CASSLSGNTGELFF.

The CDR3, as DNA: TGTGCCTTCCGGGACAGGGGCTTCGGCTACACCTTC. Protein product: CAFRDRGFGYTF. The V call is TRBV10-3, the J call TRBJ1-2; TRBD1 aligns across 10 bases. CDR1 is ENHRY, CDR2 SYGVKD, per germline. Trimming took 11 bases from V and 8 from J; bases not matched to a gene: 8. The CDR3 sequence is 12 residues long.

This sequence joins TRBV12-3 or TRBV12-4 and TRBJ2-5; tentatively, D is TRBD1 (5 bases). The CDR3 length is 13 residues. V was pared by 6 bases and J by 1 base, with 9 bases between. This chain's CDR3 is CASRPTVQETQYF. CDR3 coding DNA: TGTGCCAGCAGACCGACAGTCCAAGAGACCCAGTACTTC.

The chain is built from TRBV18 and TRBJ2-7, with 7 bases aligning to TRBD2. This CDR3 spans 15 amino acids. V lost 0 bases, J lost 4 bases, and 6 bases stayed unmatched. Germline lookup yields CDR1 KGHSH and CDR2 LQKENI. The CDR3 sequence is CASSPPQTSFYEQYF. In DNA, the CDR3 is TGTGCCAGCTCACCACCTCAGACTAGCTTTTACGAGCAGTACTTC.

The chain joins TRBV10-2 to TRBJ2-7, with unresolved D. In germline, CDR1 is WSHSY, CDR2 SAAADI. The CDR3 extends over 13 amino acids. Trimming left V 0 bases short and J 2 bases short, with 5 bases between. CDR3 region: CASSESSTYEQYF. The CDR3 DNA reads as TGCGCCAGCAGTGAGTCGAGTACCTACGAGCAGTACTTC.

The chain is built from TRBV20-1 and TRBJ2-3; D is tentatively TRBD1 or TRBD2 (5 bases each). CDR3 length: 15 amino acids. V was shortened by 4 bases and J by 1 base, with 15 bases between the two germline ends. Germline values: CDR1 DFQATT, CDR2 SNEGSKA (reference sequence). In DNA, the CDR3 is TGCAGTGCTAACCGGGACCCCCAACGCACAGATACGCAGTATTTT. It is translated as CSANRDPQRTDTQYF.

By sample share, this clonotype is large (0.1 to 1%). This rearrangement joins TRBV5-1 to TRBJ2-1, with a possible D match to TRBD2 (5 bases). The V and J ends lost 1 base and 1 base respectively, with 12 bases between them. CDR1 and CDR2 from the germline V gene are SGHRS and YFSETQ. The CDR3 spans 16 residues. The CDR3 loop is CASSLSGAVSYNEQFF. CDR3 nucleotides: TGCGCCAGCAGCTTGTCAGGAGCGGTATCCTACAATGAGCAGTTCTTC.

The chain combines TRBV6-2 or TRBV6-3 with TRBJ1-5; no firm D call. This CDR3 has 14 amino acids. Germline V CDR1 and CDR2: MNHEY, SVGEGT. V was clipped by 7 bases and J by 0 bases, with 10 bases between them. DNA of the CDR3: TGTGCCAGCAAGCCCCTTTATAGCAATCAGCCCCAGCATTTT. Encoded protein: CASKPLYSNQPQHF.

This clonotype was recorded a few times. The rearrangement joins TRBV7-2 to TRBJ1-2; no clear D gene. The germline V gene has CDR1 SGHTA and CDR2 FQGNSA. The V end was cut by 5 bases, the J end by 3 bases, with 10 bases between. The CDR3 loop spans 13 amino acids. The DNA of the CDR3 is TGTGCCAGCAGCCCAACAGTGGACTATGGCTACACCTTC. This gives the protein CASSPTVDYGYTF. The full variable domain, completed using reference TRBV7-2 and TRBJ1-2, is GAGVSQSPSNKVTEKGKDVELRCDPISGHTALYWYRQSLGQGLEFLIYFQGNSAPDKSGLPSDRFSAERTGGSVSTLTIQRTQQEDSAVYLCASSPTVDYGYTFGSGTRLTVV.

The V call is TRBV11-3, the J call TRBJ2-7, with TRBD1 matching over 9 bases. The CDR3 extends over 13 amino acids. Germline CDR1 is SGHNT and CDR2 is YENEEA. The V gene end was trimmed by 4 bases and the J gene end by 3 bases; junction bases not matched to a gene: 1. Here the CDR3 reads CASSSDRGYEQYF. CDR3 nucleotide sequence: TGTGCCAGCAGCTCGGACAGGGGCTACGAGCAGTACTTC.

The sample holds a few counts of this clonotype. This chain connects TRBV2 to TRBJ1-5; D not certain. The V end was cut by 1 base, the J end by 0 bases, with 4 bases between. This CDR3 spans 14 amino acids. Germline values: CDR1 SNHLY, CDR2 FYNNEI. The DNA for the CDR3 is TGTGCCAGCAGTGAAGGACGTAGCAATCAGCCCCAGCATTTT. It codes for CASSEGRSNQPQHF.

The rearrangement links TRBV7-3 to TRBJ2-3; D possibly corresponds to TRBD2 (6 bases). Trimming removed 8 bases at V and 0 bases at J, with 12 bases between. This CDR3 region has 14 residues. Germline V CDR1 and CDR2: SGHTA, FQGTGA. CDR3 DNA sequence: TGTGCCAGCGCGGGGCGGCTTAGCACAGATACGCAGTATTTT. As protein: CASAGRLSTDTQYF.

The rearrangement uses TRBV7-2 and TRBJ2-3; the match to TRBD2 covers 7 bases. Germline-derived CDR1 and CDR2 are SGHTA and FQGNSA. The CDR3 length is 19 residues. The junction had 15 bases not matched to a gene; V was cut back by 1 base and J by 2 bases. This CDR3 reads CASSLVGGGLGSNTDTQYF. CDR3 in DNA: TGTGCCAGCAGCTTAGTGGGGGGGGGACTGGGGTCCAACACAGATACGCAGTATTTT.

This clonotype was seen a few times. The rearrangement uses TRBV20-1 and TRBJ1-5; no clear D gene. The CDR3 is 11 residues long. V was shortened by 6 bases and J by 6 bases, with 9 bases between the two germline ends. CDR1 and CDR2 from the germline V gene are DFQATT and SNEGSKA (reference sequence). The CDR3 region is CSAARSQPQHF. The DNA of the CDR3 is TGCAGTGCGGCCAGAAGTCAGCCCCAGCATTTT.

This clonotype was observed a few times. The chain's CDR3 is CASSLYPGQGGNSPLHF. The CDR3 region has the DNA TGTGCCAGCAGTTTATACCCCGGACAGGGAGGCAATTCACCCCTCCACTTT. The J gene is TRBJ1-6, the V gene TRBV27; 8 bases agree with TRBD1. Looked up from germline, CDR1 is MNHEY and CDR2 is SMNVEV (reference sequence). The CDR3 extends over 17 amino acids. V trimming: 1 base; J trimming: 7 bases; junction bases outside the gene matches: 9.

The chain carries TRBV24-1 and TRBJ2-1; perhaps TRBD2 as D (5 bases). V was shortened by 4 bases and J by 4 bases, with 13 bases between the two germline ends. Germline CDR1 KGHDR, CDR2 SFDVKD. The CDR3 loop spans 15 amino acids. CDR3 nucleotides: TGTGCCACCAGTGACTGGCGGGCCGCGTACAATGAGCAGTTCTTC. Its translation: CATSDWRAAYNEQFF.

The chain carries TRBV6-1 and TRBJ1-5; D possibly corresponds to TRBD1 (5 bases). CDR3 length: 14 residues. Germline CDR1 MNHNS, CDR2 SASEGT. V was trimmed by 6 bases and J by 0 bases, leaving 9 bases between them. CDR3 in DNA: TGTGCCAGCAGCGGAGGGACTAGCAATCAGCCCCAGCATTTT. Amino acids: CASSGGTSNQPQHF.

The chain uses TRBV28 and TRBJ1-3; 8 bases line up with TRBD1. Germline V lookup: CDR1 MDHEN, CDR2 SYDVKM. The CDR3 consists of 12 residues. V shed 8 bases, J shed 5 bases, and the junction held 2 bases outside the gene matches. The CDR3 region is CASRTGRNTIYF. For the CDR3, the DNA is TGTGCCAGCCGGACAGGGAGAAACACCATATATTTT. The full variable domain, with the rest looked up from reference TRBV28 and TRBJ1-3, is DVKVTQSSRYLVKRTGEKVFLECVQDMDHENMFWYRQDPGLGLRLIYFSYDVKMKEKGDIPEGYSVSREKKERFSLILESASTNQTSMYLCASRTGRNTIYFGEGSWLTVV.

This clonotype was observed a handful of times. The V gene is TRBV6-1, the J gene TRBJ1-5; 8 bases are shared with TRBD1. Germline V lookup: CDR1 MNHNS, CDR2 SASEGT. This CDR3 spans 19 amino acids. The V gene end was trimmed by 5 bases and the J gene end by 0 bases; junction bases not matched to a gene: 15. The CDR3 loop is CASSLPWAGGLYSNQPQHF. The CDR3 DNA sequence: TGTGCCAGCAGTCTCCCTTGGGCAGGGGGCCTTTATAGCAATCAGCCCCAGCATTTT.

The genes are TRBV5-4 and TRBJ1-5; D may be TRBD1 (6 bases). CDR1 SGHNT and CDR2 YYREEE come from the germline V gene (reference sequence). The CDR3 extends over 14 amino acids. The ends were cut back, 4 bases at V and 5 bases at J, with 13 bases in the middle. The CDR3: CASSTQGTDQPQHF. In DNA, the CDR3 is TGTGCCAGCAGCACTCAGGGGACGGATCAGCCCCAGCATTTT.

This chain uses TRBV27 with TRBJ1-4; TRBD1 matches 10 bases. Germline V lookup: CDR1 MNHEY, CDR2 SMNVEV (reference sequence). CDR3 length: 15 residues. The V gene end was trimmed by 5 bases and the J gene end by 7 bases; junction bases not matched to a gene: 7. CDR3 amino acids: CASSPGQGFGEKLFF. CDR3 nucleotides: TGTGCCAGCAGTCCGGGACAGGGGTTCGGTGAAAAACTGTTTTTT.

The genes are TRBV7-2 and TRBJ2-3; TRBD2 matches at 11 bases. CDR1 is SGHTA and CDR2 is FQGNSA in the germline V gene. The V and J ends lost 5 bases and 0 bases, in that order; junction bases with no gene match: 4. This CDR3 has 16 amino acids. CDR3 amino acids: CASSISGRVSTDTQYF. CDR3 DNA: TGTGCCAGCAGCATTAGCGGGAGGGTAAGCACAGATACGCAGTATTTT.

CDR3 region: CASSPLGGASLLQYF. The DNA for the CDR3 is TGTGCCAGCAGCCCCTTAGGGGGCGCCTCCCTCTTACAGTACTTC. The gene calls are TRBV6-1 and TRBJ2-7, with 7 bases that match TRBD1. The CDR3 covers 15 residues. Germline assignment: CDR1 MNHNS and CDR2 SASEGT. J was trimmed by 10 bases and V by 6 bases; bases with no gene match: 18.

This clonotype has only a few counts. The chain couples TRBV12-3 or TRBV12-4 to TRBJ2-7, with 12 bases fitting TRBD2. The junction had 3 bases not matched to a gene; V was cut back by 5 bases and J by 4 bases. This CDR3 comprises 14 residues. The CDR3, as DNA: TGTGCCAGCAGTCTCGGGACTAGCGGGTACGAGCAGTACTTC. Encoded protein: CASSLGTSGYEQYF.

J is TRBJ2-2 and V is TRBV6-1, with a possible D match to TRBD1 (6 bases). This CDR3 comprises 14 residues. Trimming cost V 2 bases and J 5 bases, with 9 bases left between them. Germline CDR1 and CDR2: MNHNS and SASEGT. CDR3 residues: CASSEYQGTGELFF. CDR3 bases: TGTGCCAGCAGTGAATATCAGGGGACCGGGGAGCTGTTTTTT.

This clonotype came up once. This chain joins TRBV19 and TRBJ2-3, with D perhaps TRBD1 (6 bases). Between the trimmed V and J ends, which lost 5 bases and 1 base, there was a span of 10 bases. This CDR3 comprises 14 residues. CDR1 is LNHDA and CDR2 is SQIVND in the germline V gene (reference sequence). The DNA of the CDR3 is TGTGCCAGTAGTCTCAGGACAGGCACAGATACGCAGTATTTT. Translated: CASSLRTGTDTQYF.